This TCR beta chain was obtained from a study of blood T cell repertoires in COVID-19 (dated by TCRdb to the early 2020s). A note on the overall study: Samples from collaborators originated in the United States, Italy and Spain and spanned both the acute and convalescent phases of COVID-19. Where HLA class I and class II types were available, the types were taken from metadata supplied by the sample provider, not from assay-based typing. The material from the prospective study consisted of cDNA or gDNA derived from T cells, B-cell-depleted T cells, or PBMCs. A freely available public database, intended as a resource for researchers studying the immune response to SARS-CoV-2, is where the repertoires were released. Deeply sampled blood TCRbeta repertoires from subjects exposed to, actively infected with, or recovered from COVID-19 were included in the dataset. A de-identified subject ID, COVID-19 status, age in years and sex were almost always included in the sample metadata. The samples were drawn from two sources: the first 160 participants of the ongoing ImmuneRACE study, and 1,000 to 1,500 subjects contributed by 6 global collaborators.

The research as a whole found: The amount of clinical and demographic metadata varied by source and participant and was provided uncurated.

CDR1 and CDR2, per the germline V gene, are SGHDT and YYEEEE. Deletion took 0 bases off V and 3 bases off J, with a span of 7 bases between the germline ends. Reading from cysteine to phenylalanine, the CDR3 counts 14 amino acids. The retained sequence is limited to the CDR3, 42 bases, with the frame set at the first base. A remark on this clone: The antigen this receptor binds is unknown. Per-base qualities were not stored, and no clone one base away is much larger.

TCRbeta CDR3 regions were amplified from genomic DNA by means of the immunoSEQ Assay, a bias-controlled multiplex PCR. The study's processing was this. The number of nucleated cells in each sample was estimated by amplification of reference gene primers within the assay. To quantify the absolute abundance of each unique TCRbeta CDR3 rearrangement, sequence reads were collapsed and filtered. For each sample, productive Simpson clonality was calculated as the square root of Simpson's diversity index across productive rearrangements. Here the immuneACCESS table is served through TCRdb, limited to in-frame sequences with V and J called. Missing clones are a known gap in these copies; in checked studies unresolved V genes cover under half, and the rest lacks a known reason. For V, J and clone size, that table is used; D and trimming come from the DNA. Here the sample has more than 300,000 clones; about 88% occur a single time. Around 7.9% of the sample rests with the top ten.

One collaborating source in Seattle enrolled patients while the patients were actively infected and followed the patients over time throughout the course of disease. Whole blood was collected in K2EDTA tubes by collaborating institutions according to the institutions' own protocols. For TCRbeta analysis, collaborators shipped samples as frozen whole blood, isolated PBMCs, or DNA extracted from either of those sample types. Sequenced input: peripheral blood. The TCR sequence derives from a woman between 65 and 79 years old with COVID-19, enrolled during active disease. The rearrangement combines TRBV5-6 with TRBJ1-5; too little of a D gene remains to name it. For the CDR3, the sequence is CASSLGGYNQPQHF. The DNA is TGTGCCAGCAGCTTGGGAGGGTACAATCAGCCCCAGCATTTT.